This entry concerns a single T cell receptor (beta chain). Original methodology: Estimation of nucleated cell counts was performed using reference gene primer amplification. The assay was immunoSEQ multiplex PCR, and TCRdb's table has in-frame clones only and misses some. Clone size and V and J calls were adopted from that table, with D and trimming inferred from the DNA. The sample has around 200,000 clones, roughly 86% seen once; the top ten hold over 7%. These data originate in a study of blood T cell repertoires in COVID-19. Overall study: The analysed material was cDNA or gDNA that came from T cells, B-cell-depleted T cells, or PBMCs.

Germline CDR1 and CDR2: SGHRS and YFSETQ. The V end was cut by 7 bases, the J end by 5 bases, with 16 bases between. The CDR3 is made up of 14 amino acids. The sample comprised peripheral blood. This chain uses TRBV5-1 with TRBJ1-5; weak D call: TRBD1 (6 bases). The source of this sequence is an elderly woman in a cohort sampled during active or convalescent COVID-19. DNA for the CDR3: TGCGCCAGCGCCTTAACAGGGTTGGATCAGCCCCAGCATTTT. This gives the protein CASALTGLDQPQHF. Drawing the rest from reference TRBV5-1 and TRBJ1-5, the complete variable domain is KAGVTQTPRYLIKTRGQQVTLSCSPISGHRSVSWYQQTPGQGLQFLFEYFSETQRNKGNFPGRFSGRQFSNSRSEMNVSTLELGDSALYLCASALTGLDQPQHFGDGTRLSIL.